This TCR beta chain was profiled in a study of immune heterogeneity within non-small cell lung tumors. Study details: Histology included 4 squamous cell carcinomas, around 10 non-squamous carcinomas and 1 unspecified tumor.

CDR1 SGHTA and CDR2 FQGTGA come from the germline V gene. The CDR3 is made up of 12 amino acids. V was shortened by 4 bases and J by 4 bases, with 5 bases between the two germline ends. Of note for this clonotype: What it recognizes is unknown.

It was a multiplex PCR that amplified TCR beta CDR3, with 32 V and 13 J primers. Using its own MiXCR run on the multiplex PCR reads, TCRdb lists one record per CDR3 protein. Of about 21,000 distinct CDR3 sequences listed, around 28% are singletons. Bulk tumor genomic DNA, 500 to 650 ng per sample, was the template. Doctors removed several biopsies from each primary tumor during surgery, keeping them far apart. Before undergoing curative surgery, patients had newly diagnosed non-small cell lung cancer that was untreated. Study-wide findings and caveats: Between one patient and another, high-frequency T-cell receptor beta clonotypes were largely distinct. Recurrence of identical dominant CDR3 beta clonotypes was observed across tumor sites within a patient, alongside site-unique high-frequency clones.

This sequence was found in a man between 40 and 49 years old with non-small cell lung cancer. V is TRBV7-3 and J is TRBJ1-5; D remains unclear. Material: lung tumor tissue. As DNA, the CDR3 is TGTGCCAGCAGCTCGTATAATCAGCCCCAGCATTTT. This sequence encodes CASSSYNQPQHF. Using reference TRBV7-3 and TRBJ1-5 for the parts outside the CDR3, the full variable domain is GAGVSQTPSNKVTEKGKYVELRCDPISGHTALYWYRQSLGQGPEFLIYFQGTGAADDSGLPNDRFFAVRPEGSVSTLKIQRTERGDSAVYLCASSSYNQPQHFGDGTRLSIL.